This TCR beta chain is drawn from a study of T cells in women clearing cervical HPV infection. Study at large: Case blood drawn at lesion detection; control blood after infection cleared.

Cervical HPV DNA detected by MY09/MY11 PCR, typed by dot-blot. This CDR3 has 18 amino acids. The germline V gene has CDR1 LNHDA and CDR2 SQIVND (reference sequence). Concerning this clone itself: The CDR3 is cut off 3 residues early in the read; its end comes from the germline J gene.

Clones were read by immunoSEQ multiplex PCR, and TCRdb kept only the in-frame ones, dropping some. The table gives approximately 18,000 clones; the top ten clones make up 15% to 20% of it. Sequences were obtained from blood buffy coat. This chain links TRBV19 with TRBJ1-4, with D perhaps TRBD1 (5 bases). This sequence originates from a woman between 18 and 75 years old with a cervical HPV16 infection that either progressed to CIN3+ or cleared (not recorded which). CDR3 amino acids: CASTSLLGGKGGANVLFF. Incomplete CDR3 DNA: TGTGCCAGTACCTCCCTTTTGGGGGGAAAGGGTGGGGCCAACGTA.